The sequence of this T cell receptor (beta chain) was determined in a study of beta chain features in type 1 diabetes. Findings of the study overall: In cDNA sequencing, cells with high TCR expression could be over-represented. Shortening that was moderate but significant affected the TCRB CDR3s of Type 1 diabetes patients in all four CD4+ subsets.

From germline, CDR1 is SQVTM and CDR2 ANQGSEA. Trimming took 3 bases from V and 6 from J, leaving 11 bases between them. There are 12 residues in the CDR3. This clone was seen a few times. Antigen specificity is unknown. Every bit of the isolated RNA underwent reverse transcription, so sequencing read expressed TCRB transcripts. The repertoire was sequenced with immunoSEQ multiplex PCR; TCRdb's copy has only in-frame clones and lacks some. Of about 640,000 clones in the sample, 9.5% to 15% are singletons; the top ten hold about 0.11%. Every single donor gave one heparinised blood draw, and these averaged around 120 mL. Cells sorted by CD45RO/CCR7/CD25/CD127/CD95/CD27 comprised CD4+ naive, central memory, regulatory and stem cell-like memory cells.

This clonotype was sampled from a man aged 30 to 45 with type 1 diabetes. The sequenced sample was naive CD4+ T cells from blood. The rearrangement uses TRBV29-1 and TRBJ2-5; TRBD1 is a possible D gene (5 bases). DNA of the CDR3: TGCAGCGTTGACAGGGCCCGGAAGACCCAGTACTTC. It translates to CSVDRARKTQYF.